The 28 T cell receptor beta chains listed next were all sequenced from one sample in a study of beta chain features in type 1 diabetes. Isolated RNA was reverse transcribed in full, so expressed TCRB transcripts were sequenced. Clones were read by immunoSEQ multiplex PCR, and TCRdb kept only the in-frame ones, dropping some. The sample shows hundreds of thousands of clones, around 10% of them seen only once. Sequences were obtained from naive CD4+ T cells from blood. The receptors come from a woman in her 30s in good health.

The rearrangement joins TRBV28 to TRBJ1-1; maybe TRBD1 (6 bases). Trimming pared 3 bases from V and 7 bases from J, leaving 15 bases between. The V gene's germline CDR1 is MDHEN and CDR2 SYDVKM. The CDR3 totals 14 residues. CDR3 sequence: CASSFPTLDSEAFF. The CDR3 DNA sequence: TGTGCCAGCAGTTTTCCCACTTTGGACAGTGAAGCTTTCTTT.

The chain employs TRBV27 and TRBJ1-5, with 8 bases lining up with TRBD1. With 6 bases clipped from V and 1 base from J, the junction kept 8 bases outside the gene matches. The CDR3 has 16 residues. Per the germline V gene, CDR1 is MNHEY and CDR2 is SMNVEV (reference sequence). The CDR3 bases are TGTGCCAGCAGGAGCCATAGGACAGGGAGCAATCAGCCCCAGCATTTT. This encodes CASRSHRTGSNQPQHF.

A few counts support this clone. V gene TRBV30 combines with J gene TRBJ1-2, with 10 bases matching TRBD1. The CDR3 covers 14 residues. The germline V gene has CDR1 GTSNPN and CDR2 SVGIG (reference sequence). V was pared by 4 bases and J by 4 bases, with 6 bases of the junction left unmatched. The CDR3, as DNA: TGTGCCTGGAAGGGACAGGGGCAAATCTATGGCTACACCTTC. Residues: CAWKGQGQIYGYTF.

This clone turned up a few times. The chain carries TRBV4-3 and TRBJ2-1; maybe TRBD1 (5 bases). The V end lost 2 bases, the J end lost 2 bases, and 10 bases lay between the germline ends. This CDR3 spans 15 amino acids. Germline lookup yields CDR1 LGHNA and CDR2 YSLEER. CDR3 bases: TGCGCCAGCAGCCAAACCTTGGGGCCCTACAATGAGCAGTTCTTC. The encoded protein is CASSQTLGPYNEQFF.

This clone was counted a few times. The chain recombines TRBV21-1 with TRBJ1-2. TRBV21-1 has pseudogene status. This CDR3 region has 15 residues. The DNA for the CDR3 is TGTGCCAGCAGCAAAGCGCGGGGTACAGAAGCTGGCTACACCTTC. Translation: CASSKARGTEAGYTF.

This clone was seen a handful of times. The rearrangement joins TRBV6-5 to TRBJ1-1; D call uncertain. This CDR3 comprises 15 residues. V was pared by 6 bases and J by 0 bases, with 14 bases between. Germline values: CDR1 MNHEY, CDR2 SVGAGI. Here the CDR3 reads CASRPLSTMNTEAFF. The DNA for the CDR3 is TGTGCCAGCAGACCTTTAAGTACAATGAACACTGAAGCTTTCTTT.

The J gene is TRBJ1-5, the V gene TRBV27; TRBD1 might be the D (5 bases). Trimming took 8 bases from V and 2 from J, leaving 16 bases between them. CDR1 and CDR2 (germline): MNHEY, SMNVEV (reference sequence). The CDR3 loop spans 15 amino acids. As DNA, the CDR3 is TGTGCCAGCTCAGGGAACCCTGGTCGCAATCAGCCCCAGCATTTT. This encodes CASSGNPGRNQPQHF.

The genes are TRBV2 and TRBJ2-7, with 7 bases fitting TRBD1. The CDR3 runs to 13 residues. With V trimmed by 6 bases and J by 3 bases, 5 bases remained unmatched. In germline, CDR1 is SNHLY, CDR2 FYNNEI. CDR3 sequence (DNA): TGTGCCAGCAGCCCAGGGACAGACTACGAGCAGTACTTC. This encodes CASSPGTDYEQYF.

The chain is built from TRBV15 and TRBJ2-1; D unclear. In germline, CDR1 is LNHNV, CDR2 YYDKDF (reference sequence). This CDR3 has 15 residues. Trimming removed 0 bases at V and 8 bases at J, with 14 bases between. CDR3 in amino acids: CATSRDKVYRDEQFF. The CDR3 DNA sequence: TGTGCCACCAGCAGAGATAAAGTCTACCGTGATGAGCAGTTCTTC.

There are a few counts of this clone. The genes are TRBV2 and TRBJ2-5; D is unclear. The germline V and J ends were trimmed by 1 base and 2 bases, with 8 bases remaining between them. The V gene's germline CDR1 is SNHLY and CDR2 FYNNEI. The CDR3 covers 14 residues. CDR3 DNA sequence: TGTGCCAGCAGTGAAGGGGCTTATCAAGAGACCCAGTACTTC. This encodes CASSEGAYQETQYF.

This chain uses TRBV6-5 with TRBJ2-1; 11 positions match TRBD2. The CDR3 contains 15 residues. CDR1 is MNHEY, CDR2 SVGAGI, per germline. The V gene end was trimmed by 6 bases and the J gene end by 4 bases; junction bases not matched to a gene: 5. In DNA form, the CDR3 reads TGTGCCAGCAGAGCCGGGACTAGCGGTTACAATGAGCAGTTCTTC. It encodes CASRAGTSGYNEQFF.

The chain recombines TRBV27 with TRBJ2-7, with a weak D call TRBD1 (6 bases). Germline-derived CDR1 and CDR2 are MNHEY and SMNVEV (reference sequence). V lost 2 bases, J lost 1 base, and 18 bases lay in between. This CDR3 has 17 residues. This chain's CDR3 is CASSLKVTTGASYEQYF. The CDR3 coding sequence is TGTGCCAGCAGTTTAAAGGTGACGACAGGCGCTTCCTACGAGCAGTACTTC.

The sample holds a few counts of this clone. V and J are TRBV9 and TRBJ2-5; D not certain. Germline-derived CDR1 and CDR2 are SGDLS and YYNGEE. The V end was cut by 1 base, the J end by 3 bases, with 10 bases between. The CDR3 length is 14 residues. The chain's CDR3 is CASSVLGLKETQYF. In DNA, the CDR3 is TGTGCCAGCAGCGTACTCGGTTTGAAAGAGACCCAGTACTTC.

The chain uses TRBV28 and TRBJ2-1, with D possibly matching TRBD2 (5 bases). CDR3 size: 14 residues. Trimming took off 7 bases at V and 4 bases at J, with 14 bases between the two ends. Germline V gives CDR1 MDHEN, CDR2 SYDVKM. This CDR3 reads CASKAAELYNEQFF. As DNA, the CDR3 is TGTGCCAGCAAGGCAGCGGAACTTTACAATGAGCAGTTCTTC.

The chain is built from TRBV9 and TRBJ2-3; 9 nucleotides line up with TRBD1. With 4 bases clipped from V and 6 bases from J, the junction kept 6 bases outside the gene matches. Germline values: CDR1 SGDLS, CDR2 YYNGEE. CDR3 length: 14 residues. The CDR3 spells CASSRTGVIDTQYF. In nucleotides, the CDR3 is TGTGCCAGCAGCAGGACAGGGGTTATCGATACGCAGTATTTT.

This clone turned up a few times. The rearrangement links TRBV15 to TRBJ2-3, with TRBD2 matching over 7 bases. Germline-derived CDR1 and CDR2 are LNHNV and YYDKDF (reference sequence). CDR3 length: 18 amino acids. After removal of 1 base from V and 3 bases from J, the junction contained 13 bases not matched to a gene. The CDR3 DNA reads TGTGCCACCAGCAGAGGACGTGCGGGCGGGAGACGAACAGATACGCAGTATTTT. Its translation: CATSRGRAGGRRTDTQYF.

The chain combines TRBV10-3 with TRBJ1-5; D is perhaps TRBD1 (6 bases). V lost 3 bases, J lost 1 base, and 10 bases lay in between. Germline lookup yields CDR1 ENHRY and CDR2 SYGVKD. The CDR3 loop spans 15 amino acids. CDR3 sequence: CAISEGTHSNQPQHF. CDR3 sequence (DNA): TGTGCCATCAGTGAAGGGACACACAGCAATCAGCCCCAGCATTTT.

The chain combines TRBV30 with TRBJ2-7; 7 nucleotides line up with TRBD1. J was trimmed by 0 bases and V by 3 bases; bases with no gene match: 14. CDR3 length: 17 residues. Germline values: CDR1 GTSNPN, CDR2 SVGIG (reference sequence). CDR3 DNA sequence: TGTGCCTGGAGCGTAGCACTCTCTCGACAGGGCTCCTACGAGCAGTACTTC. Its translation is CAWSVALSRQGSYEQYF.

This clone turned up a few times. The V call is TRBV4-2, the J call TRBJ1-1; the match to TRBD1 covers 7 bases. Losses at the gene ends were 1 base for V and 1 base for J; bases not matched to a gene: 3. CDR3 size: 15 residues. Per germline, CDR1 LGHNA and CDR2 YNFKEQ. This CDR3 is CASSQVYRGNTEAFF. CDR3 bases: TGTGCCAGCAGCCAAGTCTACAGGGGGAACACTGAAGCTTTCTTT.

This clone was recorded a few times. This chain uses TRBV7-9 with TRBJ2-1; D may be TRBD2 (6 bases). The germline gives CDR1 SEHNR, CDR2 FQNEAQ (reference sequence). The CDR3 spans 15 residues. V gave up 4 bases and J gave up 0 bases, with 10 bases separating them. The CDR3 is CASSSGGVSYNEQFF. CDR3 nucleotides: TGTGCCAGCAGCTCTGGAGGGGTCTCCTACAATGAGCAGTTCTTC.

The chain joins TRBV5-5 to TRBJ2-7; D is perhaps TRBD1 (5 bases). V was clipped by 2 bases and J by 6 bases, with 18 bases between them. The V gene's germline CDR1 is SGHKS and CDR2 YYEKEE (reference sequence). The CDR3 is 15 residues long. The CDR3 DNA reads as TGTGCCAGCAGCTTAGCGTCGAAGGGGCCCTTCGAGCAGTACTTC. Translation: CASSLASKGPFEQYF.

The chain employs TRBV5-4 and TRBJ2-7; D is perhaps TRBD2 (6 bases). From germline, CDR1 is SGHNT and CDR2 YYREEE (reference sequence). There are 17 residues in the CDR3. The V and J ends lost 1 base and 2 bases respectively, with 19 bases between them. The CDR3 DNA reads TGTGCCAGCAGCTTGATGGCGCGGGGCAGCGTTACCTACGAGCAGTACTTC. Its protein product is CASSLMARGSVTYEQYF.

This clone showed up just a few times. The chain joins TRBV28 to TRBJ2-3; 14 bases are shared with TRBD2. This CDR3 region has 15 residues. CDR1 is MDHEN and CDR2 is SYDVKM in the germline V gene. The junction had 8 bases not matched to a gene; V was cut back by 4 bases and J by 11 bases. The CDR3 is CASSSGTSGGRRQYF. The DNA for the CDR3 is TGTGCCAGCAGTTCCGGGACTAGCGGGGGCCGGAGGCAGTATTTT.

The chain combines TRBV30 with TRBJ2-7; 7 nucleotides align to TRBD1. V was pared by 4 bases and J by 2 bases, with 11 bases of the junction left unmatched. Germline lookup yields CDR1 GTSNPN and CDR2 SVGIG (reference sequence). This CDR3 has 15 residues. The CDR3 DNA sequence: TGTGCCTGGATCCAACCGGACAGGAAAACCTACGAGCAGTACTTC. Translated: CAWIQPDRKTYEQYF.

V gene TRBV28 combines with J gene TRBJ1-2; TRBD1 matches at 9 bases. V lost 10 bases, J lost 5 bases, and 8 bases stayed unmatched. The CDR3 has 13 amino acids. Germline CDR1 reads MDHEN; CDR2 reads SYDVKM. CDR3 in amino acids: CAMKGQGSYGYTF. The DNA for the CDR3 is TGTGCCATGAAGGGACAGGGATCGTATGGCTACACCTTC.

This clone was seen only a few times. The chain recombines TRBV7-4 with TRBJ2-1; 15 bases line up with TRBD2. V lost 5 bases to trimming and J lost 5 bases; unmatched junction nucleotides: 10. The germline V gene encodes CDR1 SGHVT and CDR2 SQSDAQ. There are 18 residues in the CDR3. CDR3 sequence reads: CASSLHPGLAGGDNEQFF. In DNA, the CDR3 is TGTGCCAGCAGCCTGCACCCGGGACTAGCGGGAGGCGACAATGAGCAGTTCTTC.

This clone was found a few times. This chain's CDR3 is CASSPGLAGGGGQFF. CDR3 nucleotides: TGTGCCAGTAGTCCGGGACTAGCGGGAGGAGGGGGGCAGTTCTTC. This chain uses TRBV19 with TRBJ2-1; 15 bases fit TRBD2. Per the germline V gene, CDR1 is LNHDA and CDR2 is SQIVND (reference sequence). Trimming removed 5 bases from V and 12 bases from J; junction bases left unmatched: 8. The CDR3 contains 15 residues.

The rearrangement joins TRBV7-2 to TRBJ2-1, with a weak D call TRBD2 (6 bases). Trimming shortened V by 3 bases and J by 5 bases, and 14 bases separated the two germline ends. The germline CDR1 and CDR2 sequences are SGHTA and FQGNSA. The CDR3 contains 15 residues. The CDR3 is CASSFGGKSHNEQFF. CDR3 in DNA: TGTGCCAGCAGCTTTGGCGGGAAGTCCCACAATGAGCAGTTCTTC.